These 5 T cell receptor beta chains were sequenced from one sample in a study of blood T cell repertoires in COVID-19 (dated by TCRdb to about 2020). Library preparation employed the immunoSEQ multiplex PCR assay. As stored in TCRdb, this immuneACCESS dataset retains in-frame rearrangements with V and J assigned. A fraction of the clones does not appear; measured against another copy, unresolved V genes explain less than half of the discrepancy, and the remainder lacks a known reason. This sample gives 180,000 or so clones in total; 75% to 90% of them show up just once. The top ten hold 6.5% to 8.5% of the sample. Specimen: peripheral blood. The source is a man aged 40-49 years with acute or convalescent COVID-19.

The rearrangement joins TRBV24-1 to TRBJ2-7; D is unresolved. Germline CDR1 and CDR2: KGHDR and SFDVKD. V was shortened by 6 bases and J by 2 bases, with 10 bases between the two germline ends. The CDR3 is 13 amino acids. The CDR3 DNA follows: TGTGCCACCAGTCGAGAGAGGACCTACGAGCAGTACTTC. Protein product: CATSRERTYEQYF.

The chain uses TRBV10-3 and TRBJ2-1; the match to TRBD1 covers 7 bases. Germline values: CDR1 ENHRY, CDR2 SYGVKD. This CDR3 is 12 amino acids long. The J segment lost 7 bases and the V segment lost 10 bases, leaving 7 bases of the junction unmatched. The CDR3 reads CATQRGRNEQFF. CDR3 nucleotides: TGTGCCACCCAAAGGGGGCGTAATGAGCAGTTCTTC.

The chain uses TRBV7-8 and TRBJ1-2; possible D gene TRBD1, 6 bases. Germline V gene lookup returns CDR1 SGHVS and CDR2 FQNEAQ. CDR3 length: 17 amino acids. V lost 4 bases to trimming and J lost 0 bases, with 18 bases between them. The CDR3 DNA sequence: TGTGCCAGCAGCTCTAAGGAAAGCAGGGGCTCTAACTATGGCTACACCTTC. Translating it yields CASSSKESRGSNYGYTF. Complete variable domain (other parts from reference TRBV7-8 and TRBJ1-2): GAGVSQSPRYKVAKRGQDVALRCDPISGHVSLFWYQQALGQGPEFLTYFQNEAQLDKSGLPSDRFFAERPEGSVSTLKIQRTQQEDSAVYLCASSSKESRGSNYGYTFGSGTRLTVV.

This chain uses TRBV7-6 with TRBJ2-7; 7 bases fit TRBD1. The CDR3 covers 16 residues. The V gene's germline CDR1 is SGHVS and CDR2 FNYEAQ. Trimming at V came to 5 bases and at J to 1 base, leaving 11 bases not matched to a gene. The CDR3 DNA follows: TGTGCCAGCAGCCAAAAGTCCGGGACAGCGTCCTACGAGCAGTACTTC. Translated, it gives CASSQKSGTASYEQYF.

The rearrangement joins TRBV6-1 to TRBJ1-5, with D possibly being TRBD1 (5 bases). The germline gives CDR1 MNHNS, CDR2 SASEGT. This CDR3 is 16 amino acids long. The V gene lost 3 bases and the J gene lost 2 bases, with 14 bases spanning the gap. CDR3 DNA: TGTGCCAGCAGTGATCAGGGTTCGGGGGGCAATCAGCCCCAGCATTTT. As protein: CASSDQGSGGNQPQHF.